The following is a T cell receptor beta chain sequence with its context. The source of the sample is a study of regulatory T cells in long-lasting Graves disease. As for the study in general: It was over 5 years of antithyroid drugs, with positive TSH receptor antibodies, that meant persistent Graves' disease.

The germline V gene encodes CDR1 SGHRS and CDR2 YFSETQ. The length of the CDR3 is 15 residues. Unmatched junction bases numbered 5, after V lost 6 bases and J lost 2 bases. Stated time point: persistent/refractory GD, antithyroid drugs over 5 years with positive TRAb. Generation of the TCR library employed RNA extracted from PBMCs. An endocrinology department in Xi'an, China, supplied the patients. The peripheral blood volume drawn was about 10 milliliters, and it was collected into EDTA tubes. Investigators prepared the TCR beta libraries by applying iRepertoire HTBI primers and Arm-PCR of CDR3 regions. One entry per CDR3 protein, called by TCRdb with MiXCR from the multiplex PCR reads. This repertoire shows more than 300,000 distinct CDR3 sequences, 20% to 25% found once; its top ten account for approximately 28%.

Sequencing used peripheral blood mononuclear cells (PBMCs), obtained when the disease was refractory, from a patient treated with antithyroid drugs. This TCR came from a woman between 40 and 55 years old with Graves disease. The rearrangement joins TRBV5-1 to TRBJ2-2; 9 bases align to TRBD1. CDR3 bases: TGCGCCAGCAAACGGACAGGGGCCAACACCGGGGAGCTGTTTTTT. This gives the protein CASKRTGANTGELFF.